This T cell receptor (beta chain) was found in a study of T cells in Graves' hyperthyroidism and ophthalmopathy (dated by TCRdb to the late 2010s). For the wider study: Peripheral blood samples were taken at the time of initial diagnosis, prior to any treatment. To identify TCR V-J signatures that set the groups apart, the researchers used a discovery cohort of 100 patients, made up of under 50 with Graves' ophthalmopathy and about 55 with stable Graves' hyperthyroidism. Prospective prediction of ophthalmopathy was tested in an independent validation cohort consisting of roughly 20 hyperthyroidism patients and 15 to 17 patients who later progressed to ophthalmopathy. For training and testing, the approximately 97 patients in the discovery cohort were randomly divided in a 7:3 ratio. The study also compared thyroid tissue and blood T-cell repertoires from about 6 Graves' hyperthyroidism patients. Once sampling was done, hyperthyroidism patients were given methimazole at a starting dose of 30 mg daily, whereas ophthalmopathy patients were given high-dose intravenous methylprednisolone. The paper describes TCR Vbeta CDR3 sequencing of 140 or so peripheral blood samples, made up of 43 ophthalmopathy patients, more than 70 hyperthyroidism patients and 17 progressor patients.

TCR beta CDR3 regions were amplified from RNA transcripts. The TCR CDR3 was subjected to a first round of RT-PCR using the HTBI primer set and the Qiagen OneStep RT-PCR kit. The libraries were constructed in a second round of multiplex PCR and then size-selected and purified. Paired-end sequencing of the libraries was performed with 100 bp reads on an Illumina HiSeq2000. As for the authors' bioinformatics: SOAPnuke was used to process the raw data, with reads discarded if the reads contained adapters or uncalled bases, had a mean Phred below 15, or lacked an exact constant-primer or identifier match. High-quality paired reads were merged with COPE v1.2.5, and unique nucleotide sequences were defined as clonotypes. MiTCR v1.1 was used to align clonotypes to the IMGT TRBV, TRBD and TRBJ reference segments. The analysis included only V-J combinations with a frequency above 0.0001, which together covered more than 99% of the repertoires. A TCS score was defined as the ratio between F50 (clonal expansion) and ExV (chaos), using BLOSUM62-based TCRdist between CDR3 peptides within each V-J. Welch's t-statistics and random forest reduced 450 to 600 V-J features to about 12, which were used in a naive Bayes classifier (R e1071). Through fastp at Q25 and MiXCR, TCRdb rebuilt clones from the public reads, retaining in-frame beta chains. Entries are consolidated by CDR3 protein sequence, retaining the most common genes and DNA. The V and J calls and clone size are TCRdb's, not the authors'. Here the sample has roughly 380,000 distinct CDR3 sequences; around 13% occur a single time. Approximately 5.8% of the sample rests with the top ten.

The CDR3 numbers 15 residues from cysteine through phenylalanine. This entry keeps only the CDR3 DNA: 45 bases, framed from base 1. CDR1 and CDR2 (SGHRS, YFSETQ) derive from the germline V gene. The germline V and J ends show losses of 1 base and 6 bases respectively, and no gene match explains 6 bases of the junction. Stable Graves' hyperthyroidism was defined as the absence of progression to ophthalmopathy over 18 months of follow-up. Hyperthyroidism patients were aged 18 to 65 years and newly diagnosed, with disease duration of less than 2 months. The study excluded patients with uncontrolled infections, other autoimmune diseases, pregnancy or lactation. Clinical symptoms, serum thyroxine and TRAb, thyroid ultrasound, and orbital computed tomography formed the basis for the diagnoses. PBMCs were separated from roughly 9.6 ml of fresh peripheral blood using Ficoll-Paque density gradient centrifugation. Trizol reagent was used to extract total RNA, and RNA quality was then checked on an Agilent 2100 Bioanalyzer.

The research as a whole found: Most expanded thyroid clonotypes (frequency above 0.001) were also detected in blood, a finding suggesting that blood repertoires may reflect thyroid immune responses. In validation, the model predicted progression to ophthalmopathy with approximately 71% sensitivity and roughly 75% specificity, a median of roughly seven months before onset. No statistical method was used to set the sample size in advance, and investigators knew the group allocation. A model built on a 13 V-J signature distinguished ophthalmopathy from stable hyperthyroidism, reaching around 90% sensitivity and 81.08% specificity in cross-validation and 80%/75% in testing.

At least ten counts were recorded for this clonotype. The target of this receptor is not known. Base qualities are not recorded, but no much larger clone differs from it by a single base. This receptor was identified in a woman aged 18-29 years with Graves' hyperthyroidism. Sequenced material: blood. Here the chain combines TRBV5-1 and TRBJ2-1; 8 central nucleotides agree with TRBD2. The nucleotide sequence reads TGCGCCAGCAGCTTGAGCGGGAGCCCCCTCAATGAGCAGTTCTTC. It translates as CASSLSGSPLNEQFF.